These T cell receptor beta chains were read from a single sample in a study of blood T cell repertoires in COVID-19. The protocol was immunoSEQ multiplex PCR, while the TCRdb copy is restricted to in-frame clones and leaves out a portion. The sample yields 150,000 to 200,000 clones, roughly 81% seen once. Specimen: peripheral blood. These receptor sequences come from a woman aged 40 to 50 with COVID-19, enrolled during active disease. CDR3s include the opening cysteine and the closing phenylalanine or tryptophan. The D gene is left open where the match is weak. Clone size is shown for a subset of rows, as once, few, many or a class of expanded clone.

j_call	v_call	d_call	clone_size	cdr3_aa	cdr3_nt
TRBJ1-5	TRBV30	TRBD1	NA	CAWSVPNSLDRENQPQHF	TGTGCCTGGAGTGTACCAAACTCCCTCGACAGGGAAAATCAGCCCCAGCATTTT
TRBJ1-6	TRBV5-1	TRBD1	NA	CASSLFGDSNSPLHF	TGCGCCAGCAGCTTGTTTGGGGACAGTAATTCACCCCTCCACTTT
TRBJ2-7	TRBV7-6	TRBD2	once	CASSLETWGLAGAYEQYF	TGTGCCAGCAGCTTAGAGACTTGGGGACTAGCGGGAGCCTACGAGCAGTACTTC
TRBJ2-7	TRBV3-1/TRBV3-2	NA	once	CASSQARGEQYF	TGTGCCAGCAGCCAAGCCCGCGGCGAGCAGTACTTC
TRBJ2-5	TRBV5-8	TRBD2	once	CASSLGLAGVQETQYF	TGTGCCAGCAGCTTGGGTCTAGCGGGGGTCCAAGAGACCCAGTACTTC
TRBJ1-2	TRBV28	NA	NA	CASSPRPFYGYTF	TGTGCCAGCAGTCCTAGACCGTTCTATGGCTACACCTTC
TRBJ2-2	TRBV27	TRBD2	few	CASSLSGGWTGELFF	TGTGCCAGCAGTTTAAGCGGGGGTTGGACCGGGGAGCTGTTTTTT
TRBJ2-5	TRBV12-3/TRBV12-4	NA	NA	CASSFGGETQYF	TGTGCCAGCAGTTTTGGAGGTGAGACCCAGTACTTC
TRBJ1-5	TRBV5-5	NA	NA	CASSLQGNQPQHF	TGTGCCAGCAGCCTACAGGGCAATCAGCCCCAGCATTTT
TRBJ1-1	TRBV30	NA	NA	CAWSYAMNTEAFF	TGTGCCTGGAGTTACGCTATGAACACTGAAGCTTTCTTT
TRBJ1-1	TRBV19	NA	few	CASSITHGRGSTEAFF	TGTGCCAGTAGTATAACCCACGGCAGGGGATCTACTGAAGCTTTCTTT
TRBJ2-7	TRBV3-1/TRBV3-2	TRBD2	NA	CASSQVGTSGIPTYEQYF	TGTGCCAGCAGCCAAGTAGGGACTAGCGGGATACCCACCTACGAGCAGTACTTC
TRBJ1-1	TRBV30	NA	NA	CAWSPTAGPAFF	TGTGCCTGGAGTCCCACGGCAGGGCCGGCTTTCTTT
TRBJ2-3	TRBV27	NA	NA	CASRSHSTDTQYF	TGTGCCAGCAGGAGCCATTCCACAGATACGCAGTATTTT
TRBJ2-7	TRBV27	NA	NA	CASKRRASYEQYF	TGTGCCAGCAAACGGCGGGCCTCCTACGAGCAGTACTTC
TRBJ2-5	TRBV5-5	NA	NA	CASSSPHGETQYF	TGTGCCAGCAGCTCCCCCCACGGGGAGACCCAGTACTTC
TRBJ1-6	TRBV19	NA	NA	CASSPMSSYNSPLHF	TGTGCCAGTAGTCCAATGAGCTCCTATAATTCACCCCTCCACTTT
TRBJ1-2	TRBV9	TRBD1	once	CASSGTQGTSPISYGYTF	TGTGCCAGCAGCGGAACACAGGGGACATCACCCATCTCCTATGGCTACACCTTC
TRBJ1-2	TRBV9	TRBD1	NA	CASSVHRGLGYTF	TGTGCCAGCAGCGTTCACAGGGGCCTTGGCTACACCTTC
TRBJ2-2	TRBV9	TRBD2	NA	CASSPPSGSWAGELFF	TGTGCCAGCAGTCCCCCTAGCGGGAGTTGGGCCGGGGAGCTGTTTTTT
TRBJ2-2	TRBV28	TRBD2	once	CASRTSGIAGGDTGELFF	TGTGCCAGCAGAACTAGCGGGATTGCCGGGGGAGACACCGGGGAGCTGTTTTTT
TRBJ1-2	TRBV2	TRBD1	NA	CASGQGVNSYGYTF	TGTGCCAGCGGACAGGGAGTGAACTCCTATGGCTACACCTTC
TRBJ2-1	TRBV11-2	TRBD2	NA	CASRPISAGVLYEQFF	TGTGCCAGCAGGCCCATTTCGGCGGGAGTTTTGTATGAGCAGTTCTTC
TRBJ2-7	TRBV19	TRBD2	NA	CASSSSGRAIVNEQYF	TGTGCCAGTAGTTCTAGCGGGAGGGCCATTGTCAACGAGCAGTACTTC
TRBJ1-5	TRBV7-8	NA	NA	CASSLRESGNQPQHF	TGTGCCAGCAGCCTCCGGGAATCGGGCAATCAGCCCCAGCATTTT
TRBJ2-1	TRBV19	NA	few	CASSRGGKQEQFF	TGTGCCAGTAGCAGGGGTGGAAAACAGGAGCAGTTCTTC
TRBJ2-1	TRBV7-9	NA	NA	CASSLASGVGNEQFF	TGTGCCAGCAGCTTAGCGTCGGGGGTCGGGAATGAGCAGTTCTTC
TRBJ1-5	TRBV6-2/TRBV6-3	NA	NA	CASSYRQSNQPQHF	TGTGCCAGCAGTTACAGACAGAGCAATCAGCCCCAGCATTTT
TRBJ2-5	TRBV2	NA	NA	CASLRTPQETQYF	TGTGCCAGCTTACGGACTCCACAAGAGACCCAGTACTTC
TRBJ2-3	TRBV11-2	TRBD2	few	CASSLAGGLTDTQYF	TGTGCCAGCAGCCTAGCGGGGGGGCTCACAGATACGCAGTATTTT
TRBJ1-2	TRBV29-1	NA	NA	CSVEVGGGGGYTF	TGCAGCGTTGAAGTTGGTGGAGGTGGTGGCTACACCTTC
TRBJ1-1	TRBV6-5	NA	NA	CASIGGANTEAFF	TGTGCCAGCATAGGGGGAGCGAACACTGAAGCTTTCTTT
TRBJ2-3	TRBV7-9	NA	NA	CASSLAGGTDTQYF	TGTGCCAGCAGCTTAGCGGGAGGCACAGATACGCAGTATTTT
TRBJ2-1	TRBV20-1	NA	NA	CSAWRGKQFF	TGCAGTGCTTGGCGGGGAAAGCAGTTCTTC
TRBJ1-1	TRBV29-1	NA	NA	CSGVLGAGRAFF	TGCAGCGGGGTCCTGGGGGCAGGGCGAGCTTTCTTT
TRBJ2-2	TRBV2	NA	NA	CASSEEGAGELFF	TGTGCCAGCAGTGAAGAGGGGGCCGGGGAGCTGTTTTTT
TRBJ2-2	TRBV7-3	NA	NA	CASSLGRTTGELFF	TGTGCCAGCAGCTTAGGGAGAACTACCGGGGAGCTGTTTTTT
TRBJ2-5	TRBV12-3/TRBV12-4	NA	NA	CASSEPGRETQYF	TGTGCCAGCAGCGAACCCGGGAGAGAGACCCAGTACTTC
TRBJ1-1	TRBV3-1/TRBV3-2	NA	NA	CASSQGQMNTEAFF	TGTGCCAGCAGCCAAGGACAGATGAACACTGAAGCTTTCTTT
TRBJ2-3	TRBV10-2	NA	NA	CASREGNTPQYF	TGCGCCAGCAGGGAGGGTAACACCCCGCAGTATTTT
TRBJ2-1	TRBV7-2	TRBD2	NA	CASSGSGGAFFEQFF	TGTGCCAGCAGCGGGAGCGGGGGGGCATTTTTCGAGCAGTTCTTC
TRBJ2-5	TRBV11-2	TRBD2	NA	CASSLGGREETQYF	TGTGCCAGCAGCTTAGGTGGGCGGGAGGAGACCCAGTACTTC
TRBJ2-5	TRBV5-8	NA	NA	CASSLDVLEWKTQYF	TGTGCCAGCAGCTTGGATGTTCTGGAGTGGAAGACCCAGTACTTC
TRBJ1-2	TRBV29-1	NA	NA	CSVEMHGANYGYTF	TGCAGCGTTGAAATGCACGGAGCTAACTATGGCTACACCTTC
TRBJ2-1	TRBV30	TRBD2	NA	CAYTFSGRILQFF	TGTGCCTATACCTTTAGCGGGAGGATCTTGCAGTTCTTC
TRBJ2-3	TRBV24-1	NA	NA	CATSYLGTQYF	TGTGCCACCAGCTACTTGGGCACGCAGTATTTT
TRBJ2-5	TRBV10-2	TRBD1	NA	CASGTAQETQYF	TGCGCTTCCGGGACAGCTCAAGAGACCCAGTACTTC
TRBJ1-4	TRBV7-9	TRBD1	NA	CASSTPPGGSATNEKLFF	TGTGCCAGCAGCACACCTCCAGGGGGTTCGGCAACTAATGAAAAACTGTTTTTT
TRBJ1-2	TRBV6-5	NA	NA	CASYTPDFPYGYTF	TGTGCCAGTTACACCCCGGACTTTCCCTATGGCTACACCTTC
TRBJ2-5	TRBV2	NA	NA	CASIRTGRDGQETQYF	TGTGCCAGCATCCGGACAGGGAGGGATGGTCAAGAGACCCAGTACTTC
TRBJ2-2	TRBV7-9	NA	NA	CASSPPGAGELFF	TGTGCCAGCAGCCCTCCGGGGGCCGGGGAGCTGTTTTTT
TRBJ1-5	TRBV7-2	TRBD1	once	CASSAGTGANQPQHF	TGTGCCAGCAGCGCGGGGACAGGGGCTAATCAGCCCCAGCATTTT
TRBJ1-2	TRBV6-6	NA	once	CASIERGAHGYTF	TGTGCCAGCATTGAGCGGGGGGCGCATGGCTACACCTTC
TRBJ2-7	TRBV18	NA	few	CASSPPDTYYEQYF	TGTGCCAGCTCACCACCCGACACATACTACGAGCAGTACTTC